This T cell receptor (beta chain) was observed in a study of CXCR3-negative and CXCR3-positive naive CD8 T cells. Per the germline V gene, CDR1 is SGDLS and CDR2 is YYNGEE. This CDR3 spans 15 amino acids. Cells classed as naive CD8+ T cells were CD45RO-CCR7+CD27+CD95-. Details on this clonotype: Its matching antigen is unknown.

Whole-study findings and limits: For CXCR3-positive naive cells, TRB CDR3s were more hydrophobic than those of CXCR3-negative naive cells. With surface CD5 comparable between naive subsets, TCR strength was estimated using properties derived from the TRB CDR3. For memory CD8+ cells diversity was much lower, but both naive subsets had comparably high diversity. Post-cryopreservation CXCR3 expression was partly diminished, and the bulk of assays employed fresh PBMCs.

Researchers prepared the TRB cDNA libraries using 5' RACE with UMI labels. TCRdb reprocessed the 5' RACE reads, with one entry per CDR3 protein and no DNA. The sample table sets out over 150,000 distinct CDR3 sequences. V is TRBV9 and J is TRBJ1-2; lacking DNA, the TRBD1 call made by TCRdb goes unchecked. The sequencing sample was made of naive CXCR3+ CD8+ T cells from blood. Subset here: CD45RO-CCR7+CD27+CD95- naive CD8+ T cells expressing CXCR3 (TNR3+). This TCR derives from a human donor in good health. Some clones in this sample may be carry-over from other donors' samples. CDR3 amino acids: CASSGAQQGYDGYTF.